This T cell receptor beta chain was recorded in a study of cytotoxic CD8 clonotypes in ibrutinib-treated CLL. Study information: Outcomes included around 25 partial and 2 complete responses; after median around 5.5 years, 14 stayed remitted and about twelve progressed. The study's findings and limits: Clonality measured at baseline exceeded age-matched healthy donors, tracking circulating CD8+ T-cell counts.

Data came from immunoSEQ multiplex PCR; TCRdb stores just in-frame clones and leaves some out. The profile shows some 200,000 clones, about 72% of them singletons. J lost 0 bases, V lost 0 bases, and 6 bases had no gene match. Germline V gene lookup returns CDR1 SGHDT and CDR2 YYEEEE. The CDR3 loop spans 17 amino acids. On this clone itself: Its antigen is unidentified.

The source is a human donor with chronic lymphocytic leukemia. Source: PBMCs, taken after 24 months of ibrutinib treatment. This sequence joins TRBV5-6 and TRBJ2-7; TRBD2 aligns across 10 bases. The CDR3 nucleotides are TGTGCCAGCAGCTTGGGGGGACTAGCGAGGAGCTCCTACGAGCAGTACTTC. Residues: CASSLGGLARSSYEQYF.